The entry below gives a single T cell receptor (beta chain) sequence along with its context. Its antigen is unidentified. PBMCs were not maintained or expanded in culture before analysis. Six replicates per PBMC sample, mostly from roughly 470 ng of genomic DNA. Method: immunoSEQ multiplex PCR; TCRdb's copy keeps in-frame clones and lacks some. The sample shows 15,000 to 20,000 clones, less than 75% of them seen only once. This entry comes from a study of neoadjuvant anti-PD-1 for oral cavity cancer. Study-wide context: Around day 43, patients without progression received a fourth nivolumab dose before surgery.

Findings and caveats of the study: TCR analyses covered only a few patients per response group.

The CDR3 spans 17 residues. Germline V CDR1 and CDR2: SNHLY, FYNNEI. V was clipped by 6 bases and J by 0 bases; unmatched bases: 8. The sequence was collected from a person between 40 and 85 years old with oral cavity squamous cell carcinoma. Specimen: PBMCs, collected before nivolumab (anti-PD-1) treatment. The chain joins TRBV2 to TRBJ2-6; 7 bases line up with TRBD1. The CDR3 nucleotides are TGTGCCAGCAGGGAACAGGGGTTGGGCTCTGGGGCCAACGTCCTGACTTTC. As protein: CASREQGLGSGANVLTF.